This TCR beta chain was recorded in a study of T cell responses to AZD1222 COVID-19 vaccine. Germline V gives CDR1 SGDLS, CDR2 YYNGEE. Trimming removed 0 bases from V and 7 bases from J, with 11 bases in between. CDR3 length equals 15 residues. This table comes from immunoSEQ multiplex PCR, and its TCRdb copy is limited to in-frame clones, with some not included. The sample shows around 70,000 clones, roughly 86% of them seen only once. The clonotype originates from an adult in good health. V gene TRBV9 combines with J gene TRBJ1-6, with D hard to call. Source: peripheral blood, taken on day 0 of AZD1222 vaccination. The CDR3 nucleotides read TGTGCCAGCAGCGTAGAGGCCCGGGGAAATTCACCCCTCCACTTT. Translation: CASSVEARGNSPLHF.